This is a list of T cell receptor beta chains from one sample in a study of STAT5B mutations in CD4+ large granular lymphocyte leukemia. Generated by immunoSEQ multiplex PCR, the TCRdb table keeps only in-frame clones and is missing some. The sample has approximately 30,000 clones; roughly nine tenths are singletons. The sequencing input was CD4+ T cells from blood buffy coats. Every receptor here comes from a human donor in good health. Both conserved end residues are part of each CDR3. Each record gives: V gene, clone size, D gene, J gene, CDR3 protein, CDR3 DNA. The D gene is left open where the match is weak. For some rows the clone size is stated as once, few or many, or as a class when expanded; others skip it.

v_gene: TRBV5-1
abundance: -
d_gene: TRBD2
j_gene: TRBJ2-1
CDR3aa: CASSPSGLSYNEQFF
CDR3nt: TGCGCCAGCAGCCCTAGCGGGCTCTCCTACAATGAGCAGTTCTTC

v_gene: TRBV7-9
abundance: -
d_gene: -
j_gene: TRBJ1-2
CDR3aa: CASSLEVNYGYTF
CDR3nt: TGTGCCAGCAGCTTAGAGGTTAACTATGGCTACACCTTC

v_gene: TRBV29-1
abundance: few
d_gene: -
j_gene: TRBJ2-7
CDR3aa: CSVDVGSYEQYF
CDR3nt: TGCAGCGTTGATGTCGGTTCCTACGAGCAGTACTTC

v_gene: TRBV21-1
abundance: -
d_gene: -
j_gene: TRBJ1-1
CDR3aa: CASSKEGQAGCGTEAFF
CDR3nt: TGTGCCAGCAGCAAAGAAGGCCAAGCGGGGTGTGGCACTGAAGCTTTCTTT

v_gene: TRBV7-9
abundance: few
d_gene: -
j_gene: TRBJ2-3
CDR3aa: CASSLNGETQYF
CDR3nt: TGTGCCAGCAGCTTAAATGGAGAGACGCAGTATTTT

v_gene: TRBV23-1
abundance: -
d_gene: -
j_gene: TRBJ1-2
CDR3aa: CAFYGYTF
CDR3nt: TGCGCTTTTTATGGCTACACCTTC

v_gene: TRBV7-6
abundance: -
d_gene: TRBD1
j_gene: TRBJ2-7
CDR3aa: CASSLDEGARYEQYF
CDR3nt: TGTGCCAGCAGCTTAGATGAGGGGGCGCGGTACGAGCAGTACTTC

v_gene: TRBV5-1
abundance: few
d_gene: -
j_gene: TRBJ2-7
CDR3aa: CASSFSGYEQYF
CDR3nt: TGCGCCAGCAGCTTCTCGGGATACGAGCAGTACTTC

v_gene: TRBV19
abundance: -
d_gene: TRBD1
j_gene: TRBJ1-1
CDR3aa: CASSMGQMNTEAFF
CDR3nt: TGTGCCAGTAGTATGGGACAGATGAACACTGAAGCTTTCTTT

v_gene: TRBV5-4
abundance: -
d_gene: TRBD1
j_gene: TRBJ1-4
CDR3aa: CASSPGQANEKLFF
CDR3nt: TGTGCCAGCAGCCCGGGACAGGCTAATGAAAAACTGTTTTTT

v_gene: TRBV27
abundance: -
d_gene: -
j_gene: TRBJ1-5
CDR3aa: CASSSIAGNQPQHF
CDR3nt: TGTGCCAGCAGTTCTATAGCTGGCAATCAGCCCCAGCATTTT

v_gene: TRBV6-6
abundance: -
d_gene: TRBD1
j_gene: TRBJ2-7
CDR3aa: CASSPGTGKNEQYF
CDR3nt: TGTGCCAGCAGTCCAGGGACAGGGAAGAACGAGCAGTACTTC

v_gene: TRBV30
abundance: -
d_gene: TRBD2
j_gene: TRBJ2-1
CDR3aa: CAWKSGRAYNEQFF
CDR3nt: TGTGCCTGGAAAAGTGGGAGGGCCTACAATGAGCAGTTCTTC

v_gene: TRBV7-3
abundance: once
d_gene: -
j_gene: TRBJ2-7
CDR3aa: CASSLNAGPSYEQYF
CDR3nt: TGTGCCAGCAGCTTAAATGCGGGACCATCCTACGAGCAGTACTTC

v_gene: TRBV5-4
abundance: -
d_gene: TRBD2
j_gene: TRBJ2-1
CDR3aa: CASSAGGPIMGNEQFF
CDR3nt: TGTGCCAGCAGTGCGGGAGGGCCGATAATGGGTAATGAGCAGTTCTTC

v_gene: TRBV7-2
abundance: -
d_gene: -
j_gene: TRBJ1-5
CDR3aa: CASSLVDSNQPQHF
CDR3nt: TGTGCCAGCAGCTTAGTCGATAGCAATCAGCCCCAGCATTTT

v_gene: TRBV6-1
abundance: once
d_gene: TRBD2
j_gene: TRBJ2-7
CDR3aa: CASSEPAGGVTSYEQYF
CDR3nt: TGTGCCAGCAGTGAGCCAGCGGGAGGGGTTACCTCCTACGAGCAGTACTTC

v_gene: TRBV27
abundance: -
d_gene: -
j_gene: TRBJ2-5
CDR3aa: CASKEPHGTQYF
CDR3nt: TGTGCCAGCAAGGAGCCCCACGGGACCCAGTACTTC

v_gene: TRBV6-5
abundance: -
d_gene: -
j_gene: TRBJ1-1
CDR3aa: CASSYSNHLNTEAFF
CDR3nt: TGTGCCAGCAGTTACTCGAATCACCTGAACACTGAAGCTTTCTTT

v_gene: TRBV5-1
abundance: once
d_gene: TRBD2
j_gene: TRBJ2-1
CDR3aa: CASSLGLQNEQFF
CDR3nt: TGCGCCAGCAGCCTGGGACTACAAAATGAGCAGTTCTTC

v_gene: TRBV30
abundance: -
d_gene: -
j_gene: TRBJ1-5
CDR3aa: CAWSPIPRDRRNQPQHF
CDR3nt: TGTGCCTGGAGTCCCATCCCTCGGGACCGACGCAATCAGCCCCAGCATTTT

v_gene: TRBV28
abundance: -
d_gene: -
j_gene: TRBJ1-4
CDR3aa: CASSLQQGLNEKLFF
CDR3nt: TGTGCCAGCAGTTTACAGCAGGGTCTGAATGAAAAACTGTTTTTT

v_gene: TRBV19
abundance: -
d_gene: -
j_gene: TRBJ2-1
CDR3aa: CASSIFNEQFF
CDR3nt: TGTGCCAGTAGTATTTTCAATGAGCAGTTCTTC

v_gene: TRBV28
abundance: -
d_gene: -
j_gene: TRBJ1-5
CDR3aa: CASSLMGGGFKQPQHF
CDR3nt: TGTGCCAGCAGTTTAATGGGGGGCGGGTTCAAACAGCCCCAGCATTTT

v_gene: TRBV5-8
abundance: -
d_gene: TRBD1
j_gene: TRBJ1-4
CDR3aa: CASSLQGATNEKLFF
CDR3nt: TGTGCCAGCAGCTTGCAGGGGGCAACTAATGAAAAACTGTTTTTT

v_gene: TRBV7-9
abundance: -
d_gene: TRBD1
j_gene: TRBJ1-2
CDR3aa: CASSPLTGQDGYTF
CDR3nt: TGTGCCAGCAGCCCCCTGACAGGGCAGGATGGCTACACCTTC

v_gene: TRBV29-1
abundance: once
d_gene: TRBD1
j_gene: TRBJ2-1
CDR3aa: CSVVPGGSGQFF
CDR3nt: TGCAGCGTTGTGCCAGGGGGTTCGGGGCAGTTCTTC

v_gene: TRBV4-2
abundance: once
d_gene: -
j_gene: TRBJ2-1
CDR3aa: CASSAERGRDEQFF
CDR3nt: TGTGCCAGCAGCGCCGAACGGGGCCGGGATGAGCAGTTCTTC